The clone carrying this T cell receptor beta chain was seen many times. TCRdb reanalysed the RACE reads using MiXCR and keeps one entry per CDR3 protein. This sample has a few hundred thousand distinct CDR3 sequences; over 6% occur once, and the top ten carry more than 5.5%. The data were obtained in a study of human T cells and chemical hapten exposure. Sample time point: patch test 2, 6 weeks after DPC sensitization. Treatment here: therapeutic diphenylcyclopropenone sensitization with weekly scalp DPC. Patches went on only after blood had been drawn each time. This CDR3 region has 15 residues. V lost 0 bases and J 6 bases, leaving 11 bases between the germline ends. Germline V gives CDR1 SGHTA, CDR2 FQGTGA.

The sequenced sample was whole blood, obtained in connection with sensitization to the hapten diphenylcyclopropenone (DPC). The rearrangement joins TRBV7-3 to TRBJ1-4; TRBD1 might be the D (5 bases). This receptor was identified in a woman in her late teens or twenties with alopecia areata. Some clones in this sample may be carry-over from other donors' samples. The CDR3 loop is CASSLTGGVDEKLFF. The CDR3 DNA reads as TGTGCCAGCAGCTTAACGGGGGGTGTCGATGAAAAACTGTTTTTT.